The entry that follows covers one T cell receptor (beta chain) sequence. The antigen remains undetermined. The record originates from a study of CD8+CD57+ T cells in acquired aplastic anemia. Study as a whole: Average DNA yield from sorted CD4+ and CD8+ cells was approximately 3 ug. Healthy donors gave about 10 million reads on average for CD4+ cells. Findings of the study overall: Patients and controls shared twenty-nine CD8+ CDR3 sequences. CD8+ Simpson's diversity in patients was not significantly different from that in controls.

CDR3 length: 16 residues. Germline trimming cut 0 bases from V and 2 bases from J; bases unmatched to any gene: 4. Germline V gene data show CDR1 as LGHNA and CDR2 as YNFKEQ. Profiling that covered TCR beta VDJ and CDR3 relied on genomic DNA as its template. Each CDR3 protein gets one entry after TCRdb re-called the reads with MiXCR. Here the sample spans tens of thousands of distinct CDR3 sequences, 40% to 55% being singletons. This clonotype was obtained from a human donor in good health, serving as a control. This sequence joins TRBV4-2 and TRBJ2-7, with 10 positions matching TRBD1. Material: sorted CD4+, CD8+, or CD8+CD57+ T cells (not recorded which) from PBMCs. CDR3 amino acids: CASSQEGTGATYEQYF. The CDR3 nucleotides read TGTGCCAGCAGCCAAGAAGGGACAGGGGCAACCTACGAGCAGTACTTC.